The TCR beta chain described here comes from a study of blood T cell repertoires in COVID-19. Overall study context: Nucleic acid was either cDNA or gDNA, and it came from T cells, B-cell-depleted T cells, or PBMCs.

In the original processing: Amplification of reference gene primers was used by the study to estimate nucleated cell counts. The data were produced by immunoSEQ multiplex PCR, yet TCRdb's version contains in-frame clones alone and is incomplete. That table furnishes V, J and clone size, whereas the DNA furnished D and trimming. The repertoire holds more than 110,000 clones, over 65% seen once, with 5% to 6.5% in the top ten. Cohort assignment relied on participant-reported clinical history. Either two negative PCRs, clearance, or symptom resolution qualified Cohort 3 donors as recovered. Between the trimmed V and J ends, which lost 3 bases and 8 bases, there was a span of 13 bases. This CDR3 region has 13 residues. Germline-derived CDR1 and CDR2 are LGHNA and YNFKEQ.

The sequence was collected from a woman aged 50 to 60 who had recovered from COVID-19. The specimen was PBMCs or T cells enriched from blood (not recorded which). The V and J genes are TRBV4-2 and TRBJ1-1, with a possible D match to TRBD1 (5 bases). CDR3 region: CASSQGLDGEAFF. CDR3 DNA sequence: TGTGCCAGCAGCCAGGGACTTGACGGAGAAGCTTTCTTT.